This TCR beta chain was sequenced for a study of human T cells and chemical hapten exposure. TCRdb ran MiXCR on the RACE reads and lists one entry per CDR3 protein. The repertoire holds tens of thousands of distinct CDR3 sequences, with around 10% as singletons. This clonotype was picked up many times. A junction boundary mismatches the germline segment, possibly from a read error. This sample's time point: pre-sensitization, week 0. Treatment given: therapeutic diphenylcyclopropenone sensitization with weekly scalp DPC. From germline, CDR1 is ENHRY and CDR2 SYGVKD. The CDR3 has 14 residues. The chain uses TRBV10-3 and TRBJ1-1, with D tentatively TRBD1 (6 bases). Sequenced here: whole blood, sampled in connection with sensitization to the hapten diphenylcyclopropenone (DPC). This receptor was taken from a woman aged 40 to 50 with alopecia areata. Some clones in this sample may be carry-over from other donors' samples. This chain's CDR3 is CAISEQQGGTEVFF. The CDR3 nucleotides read TGTGCCATCAGTGAACAACAGGGAGGGACTGAAGTTTTCTTT.